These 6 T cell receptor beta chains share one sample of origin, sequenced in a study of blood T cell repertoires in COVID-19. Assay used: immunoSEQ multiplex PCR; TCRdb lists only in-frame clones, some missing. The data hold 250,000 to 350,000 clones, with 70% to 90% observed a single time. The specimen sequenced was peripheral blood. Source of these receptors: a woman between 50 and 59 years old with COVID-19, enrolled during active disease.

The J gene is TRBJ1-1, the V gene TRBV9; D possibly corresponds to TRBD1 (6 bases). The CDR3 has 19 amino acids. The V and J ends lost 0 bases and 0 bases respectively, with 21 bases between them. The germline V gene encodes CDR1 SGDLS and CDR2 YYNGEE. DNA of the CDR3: TGTGCCAGCAGCGTAGGGGTTGTGGGAGGGAGGGGGATGAACACTGAAGCTTTCTTT. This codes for CASSVGVVGGRGMNTEAFF.

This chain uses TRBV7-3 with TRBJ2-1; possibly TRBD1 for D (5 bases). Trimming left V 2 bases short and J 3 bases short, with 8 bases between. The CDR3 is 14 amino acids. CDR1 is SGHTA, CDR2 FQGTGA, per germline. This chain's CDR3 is CASSLQGYYNEQFF. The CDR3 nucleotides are TGTGCCAGCAGCTTACAGGGCTACTACAATGAGCAGTTCTTC. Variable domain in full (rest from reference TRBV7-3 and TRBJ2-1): GAGVSQTPSNKVTEKGKYVELRCDPISGHTALYWYRQSLGQGPEFLIYFQGTGAADDSGLPNDRFFAVRPEGSVSTLKIQRTERGDSAVYLCASSLQGYYNEQFFGPGTRLTVL.

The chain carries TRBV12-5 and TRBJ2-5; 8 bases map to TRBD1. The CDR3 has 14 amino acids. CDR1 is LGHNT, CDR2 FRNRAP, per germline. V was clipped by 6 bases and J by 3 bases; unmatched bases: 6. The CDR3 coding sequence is TGTGCTAGTGGGCCAGGGGGCCGAGAAGAGACCCAGTACTTC. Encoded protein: CASGPGGREETQYF. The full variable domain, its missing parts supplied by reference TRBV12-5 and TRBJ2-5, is DARVTQTPRHKVTEMGQEVTMRCQPILGHNTVFWYRQTMMQGLELLAYFRNRAPLDDSGMPKDRFSAEMPDATLATLKIQPSEPRDSAVYFCASGPGGREETQYFGPGTRLLVL.

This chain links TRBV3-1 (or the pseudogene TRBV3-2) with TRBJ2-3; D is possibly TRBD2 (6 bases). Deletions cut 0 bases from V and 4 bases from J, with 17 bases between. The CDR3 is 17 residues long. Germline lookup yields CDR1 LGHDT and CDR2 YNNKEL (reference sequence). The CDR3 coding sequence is TGTGCCAGCAGCCAAGATTTGGCTAGCGCTATTGCAGATACGCAGTATTTT. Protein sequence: CASSQDLASAIADTQYF.

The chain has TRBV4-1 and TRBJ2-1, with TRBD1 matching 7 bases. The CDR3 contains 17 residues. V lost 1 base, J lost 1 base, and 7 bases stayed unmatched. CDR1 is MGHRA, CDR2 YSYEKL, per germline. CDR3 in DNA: TGCGCCAGCAGCCAAGGAATCCGGGACAGATCCTACAATGAGCAGTTCTTC. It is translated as CASSQGIRDRSYNEQFF.

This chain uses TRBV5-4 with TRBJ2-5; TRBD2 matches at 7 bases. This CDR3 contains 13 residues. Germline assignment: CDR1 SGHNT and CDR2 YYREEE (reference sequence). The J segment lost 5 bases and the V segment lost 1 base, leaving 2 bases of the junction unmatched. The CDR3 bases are TGTGCCAGCAGCTTGATACTAGCGGAGACCCAGTACTTC. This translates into CASSLILAETQYF.